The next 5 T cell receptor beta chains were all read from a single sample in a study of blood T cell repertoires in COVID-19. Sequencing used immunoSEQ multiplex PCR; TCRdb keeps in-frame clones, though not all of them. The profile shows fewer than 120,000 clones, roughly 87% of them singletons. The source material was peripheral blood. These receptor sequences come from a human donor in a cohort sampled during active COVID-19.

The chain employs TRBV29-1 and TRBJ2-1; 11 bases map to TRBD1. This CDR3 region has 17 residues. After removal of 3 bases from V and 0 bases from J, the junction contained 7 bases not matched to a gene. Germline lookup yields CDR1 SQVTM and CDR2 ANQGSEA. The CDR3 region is CSVEGGQGGSSYNEQFF. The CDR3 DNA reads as TGCAGCGTTGAGGGGGGACAGGGGGGAAGCTCCTACAATGAGCAGTTCTTC.

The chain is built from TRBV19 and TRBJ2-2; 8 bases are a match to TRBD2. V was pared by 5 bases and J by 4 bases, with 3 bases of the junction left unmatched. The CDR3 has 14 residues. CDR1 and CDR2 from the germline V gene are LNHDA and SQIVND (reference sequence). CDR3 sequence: CASSLAGGTGELFF. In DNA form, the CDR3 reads TGTGCCAGTAGTCTTGCGGGAGGCACCGGGGAGCTGTTTTTT.

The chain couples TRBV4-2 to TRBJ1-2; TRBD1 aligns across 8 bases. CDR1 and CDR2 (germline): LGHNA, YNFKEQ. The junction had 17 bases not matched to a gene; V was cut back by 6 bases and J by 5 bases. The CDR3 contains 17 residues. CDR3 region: CASRLGTGPLPGYGYTF. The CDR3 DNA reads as TGTGCCAGCAGGTTGGGGACAGGTCCCCTCCCGGGGTATGGCTACACCTTC.

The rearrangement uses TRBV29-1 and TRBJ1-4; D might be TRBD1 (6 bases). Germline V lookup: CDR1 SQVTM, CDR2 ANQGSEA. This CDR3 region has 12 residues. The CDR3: CGWGQPNEKLFF. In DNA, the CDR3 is TGCGGGTGGGGGCAACCTAATGAAAAACTGTTTTTT.

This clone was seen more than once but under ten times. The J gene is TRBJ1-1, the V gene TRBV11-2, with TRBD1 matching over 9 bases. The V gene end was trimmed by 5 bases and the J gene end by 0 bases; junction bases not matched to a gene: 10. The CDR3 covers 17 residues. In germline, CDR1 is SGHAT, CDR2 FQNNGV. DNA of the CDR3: TGTGCCAGCAGCCCAATACAGGGGGCAAGAATGAACACTGAAGCTTTCTTT. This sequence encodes CASSPIQGARMNTEAFF.